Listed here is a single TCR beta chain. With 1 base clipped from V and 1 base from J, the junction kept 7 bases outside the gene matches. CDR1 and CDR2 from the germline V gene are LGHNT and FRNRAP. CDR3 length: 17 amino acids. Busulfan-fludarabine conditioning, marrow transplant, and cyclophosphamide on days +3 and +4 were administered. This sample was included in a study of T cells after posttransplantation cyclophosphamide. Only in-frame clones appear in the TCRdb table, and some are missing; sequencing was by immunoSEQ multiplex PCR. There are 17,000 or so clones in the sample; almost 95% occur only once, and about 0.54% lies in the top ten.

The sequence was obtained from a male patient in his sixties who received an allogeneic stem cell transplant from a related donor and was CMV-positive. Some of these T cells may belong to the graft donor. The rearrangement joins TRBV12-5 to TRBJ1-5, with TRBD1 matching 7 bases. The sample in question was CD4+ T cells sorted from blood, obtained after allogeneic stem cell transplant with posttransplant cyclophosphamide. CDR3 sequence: CASGLAGSGQSNQPQHF. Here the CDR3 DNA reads TGTGCTAGTGGTTTGGCAGGTTCGGGACAGAGCAATCAGCCCCAGCATTTT.